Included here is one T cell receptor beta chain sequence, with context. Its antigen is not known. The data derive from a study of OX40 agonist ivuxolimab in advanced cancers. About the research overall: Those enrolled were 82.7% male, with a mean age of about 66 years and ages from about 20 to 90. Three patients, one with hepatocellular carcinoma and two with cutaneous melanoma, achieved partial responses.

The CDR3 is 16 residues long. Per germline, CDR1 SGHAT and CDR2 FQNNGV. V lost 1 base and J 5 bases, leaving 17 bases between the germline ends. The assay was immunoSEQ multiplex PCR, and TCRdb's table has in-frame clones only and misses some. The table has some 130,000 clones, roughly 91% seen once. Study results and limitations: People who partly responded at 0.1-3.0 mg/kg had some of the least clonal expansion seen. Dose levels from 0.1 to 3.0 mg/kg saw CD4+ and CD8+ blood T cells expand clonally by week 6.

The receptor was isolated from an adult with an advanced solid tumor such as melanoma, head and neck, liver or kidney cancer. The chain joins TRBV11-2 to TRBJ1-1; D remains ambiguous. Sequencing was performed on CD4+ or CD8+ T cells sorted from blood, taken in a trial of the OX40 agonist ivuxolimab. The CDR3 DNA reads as TGTGCCAGCAGCTTAGTTTCCCACACCGGAGTGACTGAAGCTTTCTTT. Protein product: CASSLVSHTGVTEAFF.